These T cell receptor beta chains were read from a single sample in a study of glioma-infiltrating T cells after dendritic cell vaccination. Some clones are missing from TCRdb's copy, which holds only in-frame ones; the method was immunoSEQ multiplex PCR. The sample carries just under 100,000 clones, around 80% recorded once. Sequencing used blood, obtained after dendritic cell vaccination. Receptors originate from a human donor with glioblastoma. Each CDR3 is given with its conserved first and last residue. A D gene is named only where the DNA matches it firmly. Size tells how often a clone was seen (once, few, many) or the class of an expanded clone, and some rows leave it out.

12,TRBV5-6,few,TRBJ2-7,-,CASSHQDYEQYF,TGTGCCAGCAGCCACCAGGACTACGAGCAGTACTTC
15,TRBV5-4,once,TRBJ2-2,-,CASSLRQANTGELFF,TGTGCCAGCAGCTTACGGCAGGCGAACACCGGGGAGCTGTTTTTT
16,TRBV11-1,-,TRBJ2-7,-,CASSRAGDTYSYEQYF,TGTGCCAGCAGCAGGGCCGGGGACACCTACAGTTACGAGCAGTACTTC
13,TRBV6-5,-,TRBJ1-6,-,CASRLLGNSPLHF,TGTGCCAGCAGACTCCTCGGGAATTCACCCCTCCACTTT
16,TRBV27,-,TRBJ1-5,TRBD1,CARTSGTGDSNQPQHF,TGTGCCCGAACCTCCGGGACAGGGGATAGCAATCAGCCCCAGCATTTT
14,TRBV6-6,-,TRBJ1-3,TRBD1,CASSYDRAGNTIYF,TGTGCCAGCAGTTACGACAGGGCTGGAAACACCATATATTTT
15,TRBV28,-,TRBJ2-1,-,CASSLFPTLYNEQFF,TGTGCCAGCAGTTTATTCCCGACACTCTACAATGAGCAGTTCTTC
16,TRBV28,-,TRBJ2-7,TRBD2,CASSLSGTSGSYEQYF,TGTGCCAGCAGTCTATCCGGGACTAGCGGCTCCTACGAGCAGTACTTC
14,TRBV18,few,TRBJ1-5,-,CASSPSGFNQPQHF,TGTGCCAGCTCACCCTCAGGGTTTAATCAGCCCCAGCATTTT
13,TRBV28,once,TRBJ2-7,-,CASSSGGPYEQYF,TGTGCCAGCAGTTCCGGGGGACCCTACGAGCAGTACTTC
14,TRBV7-9,-,TRBJ2-5,-,CASSVRGHQETQYF,TGTGCCAGCAGCGTCCGGGGTCACCAAGAGACCCAGTACTTC
15,TRBV23-1,once,TRBJ2-7,TRBD2,CASSPRAGHNDEQYF,TGCGCCAGCAGTCCCCGAGCGGGGCACAACGACGAGCAGTACTTC
13,TRBV5-1,-,TRBJ2-5,-,CASSLGTEETQYF,TGCGCCAGCAGCTTGGGGACAGAAGAGACCCAGTACTTC
18,TRBV7-6,-,TRBJ2-7,-,CASSLAVPSGSITYEQYF,TGTGCCAGCAGCTTAGCTGTCCCTTCGGGGTCCATTACCTACGAGCAGTACTTC
15,TRBV5-6,-,TRBJ1-1,-,CASSLGAQGNTEAFF,TGTGCCAGCAGCTTGGGGGCCCAGGGGAACACTGAAGCTTTCTTT
13,TRBV6-1,-,TRBJ1-1,TRBD1,CASSEAQGTEAFF,TGTGCCAGCAGTGAAGCACAGGGGACTGAAGCTTTCTTT
15,TRBV11-2,-,TRBJ1-2,-,CASSLGPGSFDGYTF,TGTGCCAGCAGCTTAGGGCCGGGATCCTTTGATGGCTACACCTTC
11,TRBV13,-,TRBJ2-7,-,CASSFNYEQYF,TGTGCCAGCAGCTTCAACTACGAGCAGTACTTC
16,TRBV29-1,-,TRBJ1-4,TRBD1,CSVRGLLDRGNEKLFF,TGCAGCGTTAGGGGCCTGTTAGACAGGGGAAATGAAAAACTGTTTTTT
15,TRBV6-4,-,TRBJ2-2,-,CASSDSRANTGELFF,TGTGCCAGCAGTGACTCGCGGGCGAACACCGGGGAGCTGTTTTTT
16,TRBV6-1,-,TRBJ2-1,-,CASSDRRGSFGNEQFF,TGTGCCAGCAGTGATAGGCGTGGGAGTTTCGGCAATGAGCAGTTCTTC
13,TRBV5-6,few,TRBJ2-1,-,CASSHASENEQFF,TGTGCCAGCAGCCACGCTAGTGAAAATGAGCAGTTCTTC
20,TRBV19,few,TRBJ2-7,-,CASSPSGAGMVGLHSYEQYF,TGTGCCAGTAGCCCCTCGGGCGCAGGGATGGTCGGCTTACACTCCTACGAGCAGTACTTC
11,TRBV2,-,TRBJ2-7,-,CASSAGVEQYF,TGTGCCAGCAGTGCAGGGGTCGAGCAGTACTTC
15,TRBV6-5,few,TRBJ1-3,-,CASSYGTGFGNTIYF,TGTGCCAGCAGTTACGGTACAGGGTTTGGAAACACCATATATTTT
13,TRBV6-5,once,TRBJ2-2,-,CASRRLGTGELFF,TGTGCCAGTCGGAGACTTGGCACCGGGGAGCTGTTTTTT
14,TRBV6-5,-,TRBJ1-2,-,CASSYSGQIGGYTF,TGTGCCAGCAGTTACTCCGGACAGATCGGCGGCTACACCTTC
14,TRBV28,-,TRBJ1-1,TRBD1,CASSRRQGRTEAFF,TGTGCCAGCAGTCGCCGACAGGGTAGAACTGAAGCTTTCTTT
15,TRBV7-9,-,TRBJ2-3,-,CASSPLGGLTDTQYF,TGTGCCAGCAGCCCCCTGGGGGGGCTCACAGATACGCAGTATTTT
14,TRBV10-2,-,TRBJ2-2,-,CASSLTGNTGELFF,TGCGCCAGCAGTCTGACAGGGAACACCGGGGAGCTGTTTTTT
13,TRBV19,few,TRBJ2-5,TRBD2,CASSLQGGETQYF,TGTGCCAGTAGTCTTCAGGGAGGGGAGACCCAGTACTTC
15,TRBV25-1,-,TRBJ2-1,-,CASSAGRVAYNEQFF,TGTGCCAGCAGTGCTGGCAGGGTCGCCTACAATGAGCAGTTCTTC
13,TRBV19,few,TRBJ2-4,-,CASIGTRGNIQYF,TGTGCCAGTATAGGTACAAGGGGAAACATTCAGTACTTC
16,TRBV18,-,TRBJ1-1,-,CASSPPFLASGAEAFF,TGTGCCAGCTCACCACCCTTTTTAGCCTCGGGGGCTGAAGCTTTCTTT
15,TRBV7-8,-,TRBJ1-1,TRBD1,CASSPRGRGYTEAFF,TGTGCCAGCAGCCCACGGGGCAGGGGGTACACTGAAGCTTTCTTT
13,TRBV5-1,-,TRBJ1-1,-,CASSFVGDTEAFF,TGCGCCAGCAGCTTCGTTGGAGACACTGAAGCTTTCTTT
15,TRBV19,-,TRBJ2-7,TRBD2,CASRVIASGSYEQYF,TGTGCCAGTAGAGTGATCGCTAGCGGTTCCTACGAGCAGTACTTC
14,TRBV9,-,TRBJ2-1,TRBD1,CASSLATGGNEQFF,TGTGCCAGCAGCCTAGCGACAGGGGGGAATGAGCAGTTCTTC
14,TRBV5-6,-,TRBJ2-4,TRBD2,CASSFGLASPIQYF,TGTGCCAGCAGCTTTGGACTAGCGTCCCCCATTCAGTACTTC
12,TRBV5-5,once,TRBJ2-7,TRBD1,CASRIQGGEQYF,TGTGCCAGCAGAATACAGGGGGGCGAGCAGTACTTC
16,TRBV5-1,-,TRBJ2-7,-,CASSLGGDSFSYEQYF,TGCGCCAGCAGCTTGGGCGGGGACAGCTTCTCCTACGAGCAGTACTTC
15,TRBV6-1,-,TRBJ1-2,-,CASTQGGAGNYGYTF,TGTGCCAGCACTCAGGGAGGGGCTGGCAACTATGGCTACACCTTC
18,TRBV21-1,-,TRBJ2-1,-,CASRSLAGVWIKYNEQFF,TGTGCCAGCAGGTCGCTAGCGGGGGTCTGGATTAAATACAATGAGCAGTTCTTC
13,TRBV5-4,-,TRBJ2-3,-,CASSSQAADTQYF,TGTGCCAGCAGCTCCCAAGCGGCCGATACGCAGTATTTT
16,TRBV27,-,TRBJ2-3,TRBD1,CASSKQGAPSTDTQYF,TGTGCCAGCAGTAAACAGGGGGCCCCTAGCACAGATACGCAGTATTTT
17,TRBV29-1,once,TRBJ2-3,TRBD1,CSVEDLSTGGAGNTQYF,TGCAGCGTTGAAGATCTTAGCACAGGGGGCGCGGGGAATACGCAGTATTTT
16,TRBV27,once,TRBJ1-1,-,CASSLSRGQINTEAFF,TGTGCCAGCAGTTTATCGCGCGGGCAGATTAACACTGAAGCTTTCTTT